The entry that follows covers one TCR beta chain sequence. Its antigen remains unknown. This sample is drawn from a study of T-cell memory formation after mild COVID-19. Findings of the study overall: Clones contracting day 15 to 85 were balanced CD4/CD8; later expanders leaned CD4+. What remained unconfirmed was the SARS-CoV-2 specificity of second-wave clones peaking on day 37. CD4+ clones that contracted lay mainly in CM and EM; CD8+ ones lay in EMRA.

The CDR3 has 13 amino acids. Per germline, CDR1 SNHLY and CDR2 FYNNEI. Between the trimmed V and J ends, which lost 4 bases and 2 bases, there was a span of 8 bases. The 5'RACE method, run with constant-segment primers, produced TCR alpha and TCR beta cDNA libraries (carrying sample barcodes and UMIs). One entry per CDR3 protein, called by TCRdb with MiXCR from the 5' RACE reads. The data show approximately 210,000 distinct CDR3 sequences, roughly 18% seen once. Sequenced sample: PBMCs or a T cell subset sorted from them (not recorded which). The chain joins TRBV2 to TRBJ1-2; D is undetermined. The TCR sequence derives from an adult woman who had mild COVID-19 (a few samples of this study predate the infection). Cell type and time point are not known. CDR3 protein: CASSGSTNYGYTF. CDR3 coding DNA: TGTGCCAGCAGTGGTTCCACAAACTATGGCTACACCTTC. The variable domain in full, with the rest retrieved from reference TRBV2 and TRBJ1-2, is EPEVTQTPSHQVTQMGQEVILRCVPISNHLYFYWYRQILGQKVEFLVSFYNNEISEKSEIFDDQFSVERPDGSNFTLKIRSTKLEDSAMYFCASSGSTNYGYTFGSGTRLTVV.